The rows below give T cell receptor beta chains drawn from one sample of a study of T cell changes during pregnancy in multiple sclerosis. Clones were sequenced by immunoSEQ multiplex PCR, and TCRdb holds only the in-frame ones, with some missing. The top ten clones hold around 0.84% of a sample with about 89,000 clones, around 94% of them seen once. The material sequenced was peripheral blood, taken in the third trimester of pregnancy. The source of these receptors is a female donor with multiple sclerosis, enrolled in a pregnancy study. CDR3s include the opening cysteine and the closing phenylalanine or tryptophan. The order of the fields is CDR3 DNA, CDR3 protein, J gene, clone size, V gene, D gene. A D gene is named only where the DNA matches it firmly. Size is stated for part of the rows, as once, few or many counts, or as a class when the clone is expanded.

DNA: TGTGCCAGCAGCCTGGTAGCGGGAGAAGATACGCAGTATTTT; CDR3: CASSLVAGEDTQYF; J: TRBJ2-3; size: NA; V: TRBV7-9; D: TRBD2
DNA: TGTGCCAGTAGTATAGGATCGGGTTGGAACACTGAAGCTTTCTTT; CDR3: CASSIGSGWNTEAFF; J: TRBJ1-1; size: NA; V: TRBV19; D: NA
DNA: TGTGCCAGCAGTAAACAGCTGAGCAATCAGCCCCAGCATTTT; CDR3: CASSKQLSNQPQHF; J: TRBJ1-5; size: NA; V: TRBV27; D: NA
DNA: TGTGCCAGCAGCCCCCATCGCGCGGGGGCTAATGAGCAGTTCTTC; CDR3: CASSPHRAGANEQFF; J: TRBJ2-1; size: NA; V: TRBV11-2; D: NA
DNA: TGTGCCAGCAACCCTGGGTTGAGCGGGATCTACGAGCAGTACTTC; CDR3: CASNPGLSGIYEQYF; J: TRBJ2-7; size: NA; V: TRBV7-3; D: TRBD2
DNA: TGTGCCAGCAGCTTAGCGACAGGGAGGACCGGGGAGCTGTTTTTT; CDR3: CASSLATGRTGELFF; J: TRBJ2-2; size: NA; V: TRBV7-9; D: NA
DNA: TGTGCCACCAGCAGATTGGGGGGGGATAAGCAGTTCTTC; CDR3: CATSRLGGDKQFF; J: TRBJ2-1; size: NA; V: TRBV15; D: TRBD2
DNA: TGTGCCAGCAGCTTGACGGGAGAGACCCAGTACTTC; CDR3: CASSLTGETQYF; J: TRBJ2-5; size: NA; V: TRBV5-5; D: NA
DNA: TGCGCCAGCAGCAACAGTTTCCTCACAGATACGCAGTATTTT; CDR3: CASSNSFLTDTQYF; J: TRBJ2-3; size: NA; V: TRBV5-1; D: NA
DNA: TGTGCCAGCAGCTTTGCTTCGTTGGGTCTAGCGGCAGAGACCCAGTACTTC; CDR3: CASSFASLGLAAETQYF; J: TRBJ2-5; size: NA; V: TRBV7-2; D: TRBD2
DNA: TGTGCCAGCAGCCGGACAGGGTCTAATGAAAAACTGTTTTTT; CDR3: CASSRTGSNEKLFF; J: TRBJ1-4; size: NA; V: TRBV4-2; D: TRBD1
DNA: TGCGCCAGCTCACTTATGAGGTCCGGGGAGCTGTTTTTT; CDR3: CASSLMRSGELFF; J: TRBJ2-2; size: NA; V: TRBV4-3; D: NA
DNA: TGTGCCAGCAGGTACCAGGGCCGCACTGAAGCTTTCTTT; CDR3: CASRYQGRTEAFF; J: TRBJ1-1; size: NA; V: TRBV7-9; D: NA
DNA: TGTGCCAGCAGATTGGGGGGCGGGAGTTCGTACGAGCAGTACTTC; CDR3: CASRLGGGSSYEQYF; J: TRBJ2-7; size: NA; V: TRBV5-4; D: NA
DNA: TGTGCCAGCAGCTTAGAAGGGGGAGACAATCAGCCCCAGCATTTT; CDR3: CASSLEGGDNQPQHF; J: TRBJ1-5; size: NA; V: TRBV7-2; D: NA
DNA: TGTGCCAGTAGTACGGACAGGGGGCATCAGCCCCAGCATTTT; CDR3: CASSTDRGHQPQHF; J: TRBJ1-5; size: NA; V: TRBV19; D: TRBD1
DNA: TGTGCCTGGAGGATCATTGCGGGAGGGCCTTCGGGGTGGCAGTATTTT; CDR3: CAWRIIAGGPSGWQYF; J: TRBJ2-3; size: once; V: TRBV30; D: TRBD2
DNA: TGCGCCAGCACCCCAGGGCCAGCCTACGAGCAGTACTTC; CDR3: CASTPGPAYEQYF; J: TRBJ2-7; size: NA; V: TRBV10-2; D: NA
DNA: TGTGCCAGTAGTATTGTGGGACTAGCGGGATCCTACGAGCAGTACTTC; CDR3: CASSIVGLAGSYEQYF; J: TRBJ2-7; size: NA; V: TRBV19; D: TRBD2
DNA: TGTGCCACCAGCAGTACGGACAGGGTGGGGGTAAACACCATATATTTT; CDR3: CATSSTDRVGVNTIYF; J: TRBJ1-3; size: NA; V: TRBV15; D: TRBD1
DNA: TGCGCCAGCAGCTTGGTCCTAGCGGGAGACAATGAGCAGTTCTTC; CDR3: CASSLVLAGDNEQFF; J: TRBJ2-1; size: once; V: TRBV5-1; D: TRBD2
DNA: TGTGCCAGCAGAACCGACAGGGGAGTGAAGCCCCAGCATTTT; CDR3: CASRTDRGVKPQHF; J: TRBJ1-5; size: NA; V: TRBV28; D: TRBD1